Listed here are 14 T cell receptor beta chains from one sample, sequenced in a study of T-cell memory formation after mild COVID-19. TCRdb passed the 5' RACE reads through MiXCR, listing each CDR3 protein once. Among 250,000 to 350,000 distinct CDR3 sequences listed, 19% were seen once. Specimen: PBMCs or a T cell subset sorted from them (not recorded which). The receptors here all came from a man between 18 and 35 years old who had mild COVID-19 (a few samples of this study predate the infection). Cell type and time point are not known.

This clonotype showed up just a few times. CDR3 bases: TGTGCCAGCAGCTTAGTTGAGGGGGTCGGGGAGCTGTTTTTT. Its protein product is CASSLVEGVGELFF. The chain combines TRBV7-2 with TRBJ2-2; D is perhaps TRBD1 (6 bases). The CDR3 is 14 residues long. Germline V CDR1 and CDR2: SGHTA, FQGNSA. V shed 1 base and J shed 7 bases, with 10 bases lying between them.

The chain is built from TRBV20-1 and TRBJ2-5, with 8 bases identical to TRBD2. This CDR3 is built from 15 residues. The J segment lost 7 bases and the V segment lost 0 bases, leaving 10 bases of the junction unmatched. Germline V gene sequence: CDR1 DFQATT, CDR2 SNEGSKA (reference sequence). CDR3 sequence: CSARDPGAGEGTQYF. DNA of the CDR3: TGCAGTGCTAGAGATCCCGGAGCGGGGGAGGGGACCCAGTACTTC.

This clonotype was observed once. This sequence joins TRBV9 and TRBJ2-3; the D gene is possibly TRBD2 (6 bases). The length of the CDR3 is 14 residues. V was clipped by 2 bases and J by 6 bases, with 13 bases between them. Germline V lookup: CDR1 SGDLS, CDR2 YYNGEE. The CDR3 protein is CASSVGRGGDTQYF. CDR3 bases: TGTGCCAGCAGCGTCGGACGTGGAGGGGATACGCAGTATTTT.

The chain recombines TRBV29-1 with TRBJ1-1; 10 bases match TRBD1. The CDR3 covers 14 residues. Germline values: CDR1 SQVTM, CDR2 ANQGSEA. The J segment lost 0 bases and the V segment lost 6 bases, leaving 4 bases of the junction unmatched. DNA for the CDR3: TGCAGCGTGATGGGACAGGGGATGAACACTGAAGCTTTCTTT. It translates to CSVMGQGMNTEAFF.

The V gene is TRBV19, the J gene TRBJ2-2; 8 bases align to TRBD1. Germline V CDR1 and CDR2: LNHDA, SQIVND (reference sequence). Germline trimming cut 3 bases from V and 6 bases from J; bases unmatched to any gene: 6. The CDR3 is 15 amino acids. The DNA for the CDR3 is TGTGCCAGTAGTATTGGGACAGGAGGGTCCGGGGAGCTGTTTTTT. This translates into CASSIGTGGSGELFF.

The sample holds a few counts of this clonotype. The chain employs TRBV25-1 and TRBJ2-3; 12 positions agree with TRBD1. From germline, CDR1 is MGHDK and CDR2 SYGVNS. J was trimmed by 1 base and V by 9 bases; bases with no gene match: 11. The CDR3 is 17 residues long. CDR3 region: CASTPNRDRGRTDTQYF. CDR3 nucleotides: TGTGCCAGTACCCCAAACCGGGACAGGGGGCGCACAGATACGCAGTATTTT.

Regarding this clonotype: A read error may explain this, as a much larger clone is one base away. The rearrangement joins TRBV2 to TRBJ2-5; D remains unclear. This CDR3 is built from 11 residues. Germline lookup yields CDR1 SNHLY and CDR2 FYNNEI. V gave up 6 bases and J gave up 2 bases, with 4 bases separating them. CDR3 nucleotides: TGTGCCAGCAGGGAACAAGAGACCCAGTACTTC. Amino acids: CASREQETQYF.

CDR3 residues: CASGGTLFNEQFF. In nucleotides, the CDR3 is TGTGCCAGCGGTGGGACCTTGTTCAATGAGCAGTTCTTC. The chain recombines TRBV6-2 or TRBV6-3 with TRBJ2-1, with D possibly called TRBD1 or TRBD2 (5 bases each). The length of the CDR3 is 13 residues. The germline CDR1 and CDR2 sequences are MNHEY and SVGEGT. Trimming shortened V by 8 bases and J by 6 bases, and 14 bases separated the two germline ends.

The genes are TRBV2 and TRBJ1-5, with no clear D. The CDR3 has 17 residues. Germline-derived CDR1 and CDR2 are SNHLY and FYNNEI. V gave up 4 bases and J gave up 0 bases, with 16 bases separating them. DNA of the CDR3: TGTGCCAGCAGTGTTCGGTTTCATCAGAATAGCAATCAGCCCCAGCATTTT. Residues: CASSVRFHQNSNQPQHF.

J is TRBJ2-7 and V is TRBV3-1, with D possibly TRBD1 on 5 matching bases. There are 13 residues in the CDR3. Germline V gene data show CDR1 as LGHDT and CDR2 as YNNKEL (reference sequence). V gave up 5 bases and J gave up 4 bases, with 12 bases separating them. CDR3 nucleotide sequence: TGTGCCAGCAGCTCAGGCAGGGTTTACGAGCAGTACTTC. It yields the protein CASSSGRVYEQYF.

The chain is built from TRBV30 and TRBJ1-6; D remains unclear. The CDR3 runs 11 residues. V was cut by 0 bases and J by 10 bases, with 4 bases left in between. CDR1 is GTSNPN and CDR2 is SVGIG in the germline V gene (reference sequence). CDR3 DNA sequence: TGTGCCTGGAGTGTATCATCACCCCTCCACTTT. This encodes CAWSVSSPLHF.

The chain couples TRBV7-2 to TRBJ2-1; 13 nucleotides agree with TRBD2. Germline V lookup: CDR1 SGHTA, CDR2 FQGNSA. This CDR3 contains 15 residues. V shed 5 bases, J shed 7 bases, and the junction held 5 bases outside the gene matches. This CDR3 is CASSQTSGGINEQFF. In DNA form, the CDR3 reads TGTGCCAGCAGCCAGACTAGCGGGGGGATAAATGAGCAGTTCTTC.

This clonotype was detected only a few times. V gene TRBV7-9 combines with J gene TRBJ1-5, with D unresolved. CDR1 and CDR2 (germline): SEHNR, FQNEAQ (reference sequence). Trimming pared 3 bases from V and 6 bases from J, leaving 9 bases between. There are 13 residues in the CDR3. The CDR3 spells CASSLGYGQPQHF. The DNA for the CDR3 is TGTGCCAGCAGCTTGGGGTACGGTCAGCCCCAGCATTTT.

This clonotype was counted ten times or more. This rearrangement joins TRBV27 to TRBJ2-4; 9 bases are shared with TRBD1. CDR3 length: 13 amino acids. Trimming took 5 bases from V and 7 from J; bases not matched to a gene: 3. Germline lookup yields CDR1 MNHEY and CDR2 SMNVEV (reference sequence). The CDR3, as DNA: TGTGCCAGCAGTCGACAGGGGGAGAACATTCAGTACTTC. It yields the protein CASSRQGENIQYF.